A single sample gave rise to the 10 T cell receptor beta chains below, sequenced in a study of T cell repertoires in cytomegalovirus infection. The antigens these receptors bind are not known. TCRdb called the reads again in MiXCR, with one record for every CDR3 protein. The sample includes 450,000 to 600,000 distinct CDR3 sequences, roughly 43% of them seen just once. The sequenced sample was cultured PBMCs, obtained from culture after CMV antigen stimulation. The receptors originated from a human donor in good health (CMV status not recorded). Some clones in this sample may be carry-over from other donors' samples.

This CDR3 reads CASRTRGGTEAFF. In nucleotides, the CDR3 is TGTGCCAGCAGAACGAGGGGAGGGACTGAAGCTTTCTTT. The genes are TRBV7-2 and TRBJ1-1; weak D call: TRBD1 (5 bases). Per germline, CDR1 SGHTA and CDR2 FQGNSA. V lost 6 bases to trimming and J lost 5 bases, with 13 bases between them. The CDR3 has 13 residues. The whole variable domain, remainder taken from reference TRBV7-2 and TRBJ1-1, is GAGVSQSPSNKVTEKGKDVELRCDPISGHTALYWYRQSLGQGLEFLIYFQGNSAPDKSGLPSDRFSAERTGGSVSTLTIQRTQQEDSAVYLCASRTRGGTEAFFGQGTRLTVV.

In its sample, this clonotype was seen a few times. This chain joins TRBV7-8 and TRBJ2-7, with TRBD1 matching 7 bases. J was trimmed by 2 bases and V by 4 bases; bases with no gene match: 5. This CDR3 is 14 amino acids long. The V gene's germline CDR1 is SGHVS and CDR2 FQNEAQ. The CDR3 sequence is CASSSTGQTYEQYF. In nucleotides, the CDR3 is TGTGCCAGCAGCTCCACGGGACAGACCTACGAGCAGTACTTC.

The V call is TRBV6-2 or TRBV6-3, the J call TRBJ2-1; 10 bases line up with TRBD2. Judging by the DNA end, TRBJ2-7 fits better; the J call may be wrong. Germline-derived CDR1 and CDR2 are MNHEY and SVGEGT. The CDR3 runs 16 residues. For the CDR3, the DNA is TGTGCCAGCAGGTTATCTAGCGGGAGCTCCTACAATGAGCAGTACTTC. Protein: CASRLSSGSSYNEQYF.

CDR3 residues: CASSPAPSSYEQYF. CDR3 nucleotide sequence: TGTGCCAGCAGCCCTGCACCCAGCTCCTACGAGCAGTACTTC. The J gene is TRBJ2-7, the V gene TRBV5-4; D not certain. V lost 4 bases and J 0 bases, leaving 11 bases between the germline ends. There are 14 residues in the CDR3. CDR1 SGHNT and CDR2 YYREEE come from the germline V gene (reference sequence).

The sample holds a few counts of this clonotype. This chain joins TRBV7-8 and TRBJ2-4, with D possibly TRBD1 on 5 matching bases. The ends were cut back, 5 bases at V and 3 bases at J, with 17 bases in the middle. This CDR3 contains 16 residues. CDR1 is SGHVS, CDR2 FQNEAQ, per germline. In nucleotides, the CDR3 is TGTGCCAGCAGCCCCCCCTTGTCAGGGAACAAAAACATTCAGTACTTC. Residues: CASSPPLSGNKNIQYF.

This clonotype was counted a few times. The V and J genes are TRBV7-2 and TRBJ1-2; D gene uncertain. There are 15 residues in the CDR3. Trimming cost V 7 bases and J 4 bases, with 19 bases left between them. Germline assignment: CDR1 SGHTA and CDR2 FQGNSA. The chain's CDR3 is CASTPHLTSPYGYTF. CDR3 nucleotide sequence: TGTGCCAGCACCCCCCACCTTACTTCTCCCTATGGCTACACCTTC.

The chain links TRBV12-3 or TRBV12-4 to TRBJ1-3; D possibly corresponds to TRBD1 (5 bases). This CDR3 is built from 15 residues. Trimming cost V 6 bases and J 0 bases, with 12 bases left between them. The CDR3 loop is CASRSPRGSGNTIYF. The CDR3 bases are TGTGCCAGCAGATCCCCGAGGGGCTCTGGAAACACCATATATTTT.

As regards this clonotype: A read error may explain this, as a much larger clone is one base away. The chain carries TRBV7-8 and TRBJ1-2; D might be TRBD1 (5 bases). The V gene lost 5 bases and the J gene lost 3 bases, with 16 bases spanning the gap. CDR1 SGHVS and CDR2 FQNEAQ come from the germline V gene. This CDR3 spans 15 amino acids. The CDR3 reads CASSPLTRGDYGYTF. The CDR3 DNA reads TGTGCCAGCAGCCCCTTGACAAGGGGCGACTATGGCTACACCTTC.

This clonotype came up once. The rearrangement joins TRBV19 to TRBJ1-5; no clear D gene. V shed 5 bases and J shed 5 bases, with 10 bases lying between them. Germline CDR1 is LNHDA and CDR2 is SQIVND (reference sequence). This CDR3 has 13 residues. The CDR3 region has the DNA TGTGCCAGTAGTTCTTTTCGTGATCAGCCCCAGCATTTT. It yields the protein CASSSFRDQPQHF. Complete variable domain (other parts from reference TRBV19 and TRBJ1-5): DGGITQSPKYLFRKEGQNVTLSCEQNLNHDAMYWYRQDPGQGLRLIYYSQIVNDFQKGDIAEGYSVSREKKESFPLTVTSAQKNPTAFYLCASSSFRDQPQHFGDGTRLSIL.

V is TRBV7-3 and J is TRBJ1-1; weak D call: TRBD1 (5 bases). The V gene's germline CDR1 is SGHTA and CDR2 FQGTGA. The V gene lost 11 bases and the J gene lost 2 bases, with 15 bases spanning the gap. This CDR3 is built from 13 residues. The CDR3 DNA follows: TGTGCCGGGGGTGGGGGAGGAAACACTGAAGCTTTCTTT. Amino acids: CAGGGGGNTEAFF.